This note documents a single TCR beta chain sequence. Its antigen is currently unknown. Using TCRalpha and TCRbeta cDNA, the researchers carried out two nested PCRs that lasted around 15 and 10 cycles. Reanalyzing the 5' RACE reads, TCRdb keeps one entry per CDR3 protein, without DNA. Recorded for this sample: more than 350,000 distinct CDR3 sequences. This CDR3 region has 14 residues. This specimen belongs to a study of monozygotic twins with inflammatory bowel disease. Broader study findings: A distinction between different T cell subtypes was not possible.

Each donor gave 2.5 ml of peripheral blood. Whole-blood total RNA was extracted without T cell sorting. This sequence joins TRBV12-3 or TRBV12-4 and TRBJ2-7; TCRdb indicates TRBD1, and absent DNA this call remains unverified. This clonotype was sampled from a human donor with ulcerative colitis or Crohn's disease, or a healthy co-twin of an affected twin (not recorded which). The sequenced sample consisted of blood. CDR3 residues: CASSTGTGNNEQYF.